The 5 T cell receptor beta chains in this list originate from one sample, sequenced in a study of T cell responses to AZD1222 COVID-19 vaccine. TCRdb's table, derived via immunoSEQ multiplex PCR, lists solely in-frame clones and lacks some. The sample yields 150,000 to 200,000 clones, 85% to 95% seen once. The material was peripheral blood, obtained 28 days after the second AZD1222 dose. The source is an adult who received the AZD1222 COVID-19 vaccine.

V and J are TRBV19 and TRBJ1-2, with TRBD1 as a possible D gene (6 bases). In germline, CDR1 is LNHDA, CDR2 SQIVND (reference sequence). This CDR3 is 17 amino acids long. The V end was cut by 6 bases, the J end by 0 bases, with 20 bases between. The CDR3 bases are TGTGCCAGTAGCCTCGGGGGCAGGGGTCGGGCTAACTATGGCTACACCTTC. Protein: CASSLGGRGRANYGYTF.

The chain couples TRBV30 to TRBJ2-7; D unresolved. Looked up from germline, CDR1 is GTSNPN and CDR2 is SVGIG (reference sequence). The CDR3 spans 14 residues. V lost 4 bases and J lost 0, with 13 bases in between. DNA of the CDR3: TGTGCCTGGAAGCGCAGCCATAGCTCCTACGAGCAGTACTTC. Translation: CAWKRSHSSYEQYF.

This chain connects TRBV6-5 to TRBJ2-1; unclear D gene. The germline V gene encodes CDR1 MNHEY and CDR2 SVGAGI. V was cut by 2 bases and J by 4 bases, with 12 bases left in between. The CDR3 loop spans 15 amino acids. The CDR3 spells CASSYGPGPYNEQFF. The CDR3 coding sequence is TGTGCCAGCAGTTACGGTCCCGGCCCATACAATGAGCAGTTCTTC.

V and J are TRBV12-3 or TRBV12-4 and TRBJ2-1, with TRBD2 matching 8 bases. CDR3 size: 13 residues. Trimming cost V 6 bases and J 5 bases; bases outside gene matches: 3. CDR3 DNA sequence: TGTGCCAGCAGCTCACTAGCGGACAATGAGCAGTTCTTC. It specifies CASSSLADNEQFF.

The chain employs TRBV6-6 and TRBJ1-2; 7 bases are shared with TRBD1. CDR3 length: 11 residues. CDR1 is MNHNY and CDR2 is SVGAGI in the germline V gene (reference sequence). V lost 4 bases to trimming and J lost 8 bases; unmatched junction nucleotides: 1. CDR3 sequence: CASSLQGGYTF. The CDR3 DNA reads TGTGCCAGCAGTTTACAGGGGGGCTACACCTTC.